The rows below give T cell receptor beta chains drawn from one sample of a study of patients and donors after allogeneic stem cell transplantation. TCRdb redid the calling of the RT-PCR reads with MiXCR, one entry per CDR3 protein. The sample carries 400,000 to 450,000 distinct CDR3 sequences, under 20% recorded once. Sequences were obtained from blood, either unsorted or a sorted T cell fraction (not recorded which). Receptors were obtained from a human donor who was either an allogeneic HSCT recipient or a stem cell or donor lymphocyte infusion donor (not recorded which). It is not recorded whose cells these are; they may come from a transplant donor. Both conserved end residues are part of each CDR3. D genes are given only for firm matches. A row's size may be missing; if present it is once, few, many or a size class.

d_gene	v_gene	j_gene	abundance	CDR3aa	CDR3nt
NA	TRBV30	TRBJ1-1	NA	CAWRIGGNTEAFF	TGTGCCTGGAGGATTGGCGGGAACACTGAAGCTTTCTTT
NA	TRBV25-1	TRBJ2-7	NA	CASSEMRMGQYF	TGTGCCAGCAGTGAAATGCGCATGGGGCAGTACTTC
NA	TRBV5-1	TRBJ2-2	few	CASSLPFKRPVTGELFF	TGCGCCAGCAGCTTGCCGTTTAAGCGGCCGGTTACCGGGGAGCTGTTTTTT
NA	TRBV12-3/TRBV12-4	TRBJ2-3	NA	CASSLGERRATDTQYF	TGTGCCAGCAGTTTGGGTGAAAGGCGGGCCACAGATACGCAGTATTTT
NA	TRBV28	TRBJ2-1	many	CASSPGWSSYNEQFF	TGTGCCAGCAGCCCTGGATGGAGCTCCTACAATGAGCAGTTCTTC
NA	TRBV29-1	TRBJ2-7	many	CSVGASSYEQYF	TGCAGCGTGGGGGCGAGCTCCTACGAGCAGTACTTC
NA	TRBV16	TRBJ2-3	few	CASSQRLGAPDTQYF	TGTGCCAGCAGCCAAAGACTGGGGGCCCCAGATACGCAGTATTTT
TRBD2	TRBV2	TRBJ2-6	NA	CASRGDYSGANVLTF	TGTGCCAGCAGGGGGGACTATTCTGGGGCCAACGTCCTGACTTTC
NA	TRBV6-5	TRBJ2-2	few	CASSYSWTVFDTGELFF	TGTGCCAGCAGTTACTCGTGGACTGTCTTTGACACCGGGGAGCTGTTTTTT
NA	TRBV15	TRBJ2-1	few	CATSSFGGNTEQFF	TGTGCCACCAGCAGTTTTGGCGGGAATACTGAGCAGTTCTTC
TRBD2	TRBV20-1	TRBJ2-7	NA	CSARASGKNEQYF	TGCAGTGCTAGGGCTAGCGGGAAAAACGAGCAGTACTTC
NA	TRBV29-1	TRBJ2-7	many	CSVGQDPYEQYF	TGCAGCGTTGGACAGGATCCCTACGAGCAGTACTTC
NA	TRBV24-1	TRBJ1-2	few	CATSDRGRSGYTF	TGTGCCACCAGTGACAGAGGACGGTCTGGCTACACCTTC
TRBD2	TRBV4-1	TRBJ2-3	many	CASSQGTSGRRDTQYF	TGCGCCAGCAGTCAAGGGACTAGCGGTAGAAGGGATACGCAGTATTTT
NA	TRBV6-6	TRBJ2-5	NA	CASSYSKETQYF	TGTGCCAGCAGTTACTCGAAGGAGACCCAGTACTTC
TRBD2	TRBV7-9	TRBJ2-3	NA	CASSLKTSGGDTQYF	TGTGCCAGCAGCTTAAAGACTAGCGGGGGAGATACGCAGTATTTT
NA	TRBV20-1	TRBJ2-1	few	CSAINLYNSEQFF	TGCAGTGCCATTAACCTATACAATTCTGAGCAGTTCTTC
TRBD1	TRBV3-1	TRBJ1-5	few	CASSQGRDRQPQHF	TGTGCCAGCAGCCAAGGACGGGACAGGCAGCCCCAGCATTTT
NA	TRBV5-5	TRBJ2-1	NA	CASSLGPVNEQFF	TGTGCCAGCAGCTTGGGTCCCGTCAATGAGCAGTTCTTC
NA	TRBV18	TRBJ1-2	few	CASSPKESESYTF	TGTGCCAGCTCACCAAAGGAGTCCGAAAGCTACACCTTC
NA	TRBV20-1	TRBJ2-7	few	CSARDRRSSYEQYF	TGCAGTGCTCGAGACAGGCGAAGCTCCTACGAGCAGTACTTC
TRBD2	TRBV20-1	TRBJ2-3	few	CSARGPLTSGQNAADTQYF	TGCAGTGCTAGAGGGCCCCTGACTAGCGGTCAGAACGCAGCAGATACGCAGTATTTT
NA	TRBV20-1	TRBJ2-7	few	CSVGGTYYEQYF	TGCAGTGTTGGCGGGACATACTACGAGCAGTACTTC
NA	TRBV12-3/TRBV12-4	TRBJ2-5	few	CASSLARGWETQYF	TGTGCCAGCAGTCTAGCGCGGGGATGGGAGACCCAGTACTTC
TRBD2	TRBV19	TRBJ2-5	few	CASSPRDYNQETQYF	TGTGCCAGTAGCCCCCGGGACTACAACCAAGAGACCCAGTACTTC
NA	TRBV5-6	TRBJ1-3	few	CASSLDRGTHHTIYF	TGTGCCAGCAGCTTGGATCGAGGGACTCATCACACCATATATTTT
NA	TRBV25-1	TRBJ1-2	few	CASSDPYYGYTF	TGTGCCAGCAGTGACCCCTACTATGGCTACACCTTC
TRBD1	TRBV29-1	TRBJ2-3	few	CSVGTGTDTQYF	TGCAGCGTGGGGACAGGTACAGATACGCAGTATTTT
TRBD1	TRBV4-1	TRBJ1-6	NA	CASSQSGTGGSPLHF	TGCGCCAGCAGCCAATCCGGGACAGGGGGTTCACCCCTCCACTTT
NA	TRBV7-2	TRBJ2-2	many	CASSLGWVSGELFF	TGTGCCAGCAGCTTAGGTTGGGTTTCCGGGGAGCTGTTTTTT
NA	TRBV5-1	TRBJ2-5	many	CASSNQGSETQYF	TGCGCCAGCAGCAATCAGGGCTCGGAGACCCAGTACTTC
NA	TRBV20-1	TRBJ2-3	NA	CSAPAGGGWEDTQYF	TGCAGTGCCCCGGCCGGGGGCGGGTGGGAAGATACGCAGTATTTT
NA	TRBV5-1	TRBJ1-2	NA	CASAPPKTYQGGYTF	TGCGCCAGCGCCCCCCCAAAAACCTACCAAGGGGGCTACACCTTC
TRBD1	TRBV7-2	TRBJ1-5	few	CASSLTTGRDQPQHF	TGTGCCAGCAGCTTAACGACAGGGAGAGACCAGCCCCAGCATTTT
TRBD1	TRBV6-5	TRBJ1-2	few	CASSSRTGNYGYTF	TGTGCCAGCAGTTCCCGGACAGGGAACTATGGCTACACCTTC
NA	TRBV6-5	TRBJ2-1	NA	CASSYGRLVGSYNEQFF	TGTGCCAGCAGTTACGGGAGACTAGTCGGCTCCTACAATGAGCAGTTCTTC
NA	TRBV2	TRBJ2-7	NA	CASSVGRLSYEQYF	TGTGCCAGCAGTGTGGGCAGGTTGTCCTACGAGCAGTACTTC
TRBD2	TRBV12-3/TRBV12-4	TRBJ2-1	NA	CASSLDRLAGGNEQFF	TGTGCCAGCAGTTTAGATCGGCTAGCGGGGGGTAATGAGCAGTTCTTC
NA	TRBV20-1	TRBJ2-3	once	CSASGSGLTDTQYF	TGCAGTGCTAGTGGTTCAGGGTTGACAGATACGCAGTATTTT
NA	TRBV5-1	TRBJ2-3	NA	CASSLGAPTDTQYF	TGCGCCAGCAGCTTGGGAGCTCCCACAGATACGCAGTATTTT
NA	TRBV4-3	TRBJ2-1	few	CASSQDRLEGNEQFF	TGCGCCAGCAGCCAAGATCGGTTAGAAGGCAATGAGCAGTTCTTC
TRBD1	TRBV7-8	TRBJ2-7	few	CASSLRMRQGSTYEQYF	TGTGCCAGCAGCCTACGGATGAGACAGGGATCCACCTACGAGCAGTACTTC
TRBD1	TRBV6-2/TRBV6-3	TRBJ1-5	NA	CASTAETGVQPQHF	TGTGCCAGCACCGCCGAGACAGGGGTCCAGCCCCAGCATTTT
NA	TRBV21-1	TRBJ2-3	NA	CASSKREDSTDTQYF	TGTGCCAGCAGCAAAAGGGAGGATAGCACAGATACGCAGTATTTT
NA	TRBV5-1	TRBJ1-1	few	CASSAGAPTAEAFF	TGCGCCAGCAGCGCCGGGGCACCCACCGCTGAAGCTTTCTTT
TRBD1	TRBV10-3	TRBJ1-2	NA	CAISEGDSYGYTF	TGTGCCATCAGTGAAGGGGACAGCTATGGCTACACCTTC
TRBD2	TRBV20-1	TRBJ2-1	many	CSARSFLFKAGGTPYNEQFF	TGCAGTGCTAGATCCTTTCTCTTTAAAGCGGGAGGGACCCCCTACAATGAGCAGTTCTTC
TRBD2	TRBV4-1	TRBJ2-4	many	CASSQGGLAGENIQYF	TGCGCCAGCAGCCAAGGGGGACTAGCGGGCGAAAACATTCAGTACTTC
TRBD2	TRBV9	TRBJ2-1	few	CASSTTSGSFNEQFF	TGTGCCAGCAGCACGACTAGCGGGAGTTTCAATGAGCAGTTCTTC
NA	TRBV12-3/TRBV12-4	TRBJ1-1	many	CASSWKGNTEAFF	TGTGCCAGCAGTTGGAAGGGGAACACTGAAGCTTTCTTT
TRBD1	TRBV4-3	TRBJ2-3	many	CASSQDGGTGVTDTQYF	TGCGCCAGCAGCCAAGATGGAGGGACAGGGGTCACAGATACGCAGTATTTT